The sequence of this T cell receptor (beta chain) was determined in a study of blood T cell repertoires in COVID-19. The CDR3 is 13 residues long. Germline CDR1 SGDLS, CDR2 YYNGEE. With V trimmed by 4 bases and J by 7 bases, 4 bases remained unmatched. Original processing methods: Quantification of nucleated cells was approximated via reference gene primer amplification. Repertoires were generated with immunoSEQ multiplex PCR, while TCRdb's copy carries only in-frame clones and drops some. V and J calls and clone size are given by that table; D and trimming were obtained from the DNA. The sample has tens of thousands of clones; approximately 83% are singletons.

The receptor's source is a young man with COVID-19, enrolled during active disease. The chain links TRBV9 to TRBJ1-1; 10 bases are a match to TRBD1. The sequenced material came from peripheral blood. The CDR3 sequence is CASSFRTGGEAFF. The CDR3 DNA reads TGTGCCAGCAGCTTTCGGACAGGGGGTGAAGCTTTCTTT. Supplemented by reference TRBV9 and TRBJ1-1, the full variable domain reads DSGVTQTPKHLITATGQRVTLRCSPRSGDLSVYWYQQSLDQGLQFLIQYYNGEERAKGNILERFSAQQFPDLHSELNLSSLELGDSALYFCASSFRTGGEAFFGQGTRLTVV.